The source of this T cell receptor beta chain is a study of blood T cells in healthy people across ages (dated by TCRdb to 2015 to 2017). Turning to the overall study: Template switching captured roughly one uniquely barcoded TCR beta cDNA molecule per two T cells in model experiments. Age-related changes in TCR beta repertoire diversity were measured in the study by deep sequencing normalized with unique cDNA molecular identifiers. The donors were divided into four age groups: young (average around 17 years), middle-aged (under 40), aged (about 60) and long-lived (about 80). Donors of different ages were randomly distributed across sequencing lanes to avoid experimental bias. For two donors (one aged 18 to 29 and one aged 80 or older), the study analyzed two additional independent replicas of 1 million unique cDNA reads from the same blood draw.

Library creation used 5' RACE. Sequencing took place on an Illumina HiSeq 2500. The second PCR ran for roughly 7 to 11 cycles and used a J-beta primer mix along with a sample-barcoded 5' primer. A unique molecular identifier was introduced onto each TCR beta cDNA molecule by a template-switch 5' adaptor carrying 12 random nucleotides. Each sample yielded at least 2.5 million CDR3-containing paired-end reads. All of the RNA was converted into first-strand cDNA using the Mint cDNA synthesis kit, with a TRBC-specific oligonucleotide serving as the primer. After uracil-DNA glycosylase treatment, a first 18-cycle PCR used universal primers M1SS and BC2_uni_R on all cDNA. The paper's processing steps were these. For normalization, 1 million high-quality reads were randomly selected from each sample, with every read carrying a distinct molecular identifier. Reads sharing molecular identifiers were discarded rather than binned into consensus sequences. MiTCR, run with a Q25 quality threshold and the strictest error-elimination algorithm, handled CDR3 identification, clonotype clustering and error correction. A nonparametric unseen species model with Euler transformation was used to estimate lower-bound total TCR beta diversity. In TCRdb, the public reads were trimmed at Q25 with fastp and aligned with MiXCR, with productive beta chains retained. A single entry per CDR3 protein holds the most common genes and DNA from its merged rows. The V and J calls follow TCRdb's processing rather than the paper's. The sample has about 830,000 distinct CDR3 sequences on record, around 62% of them singletons. The leading ten clones occupy about 27% of the sample.

Overall study results and their limits: Donor CMV infection status was unknown, potentially confounding age-related changes in expanded clonotypes. Observed TCR beta diversity per million T cells fell roughly linearly with age, and a significant reduction was already apparent by age about 43. The percentage of naive T cells measured by flow cytometry correlated strongly with observed TCR beta diversity. Compared with the aged group, more naive CD4+ T cells, fewer expanded clones and increased TCR diversity were shown by the long-lived group, suggesting age selection. Bulk unsorted PBMC profiling prevented conclusive comparison of naive and antigen-experienced compartments. Estimates of total diversity based on one million sequenced T cells were regarded as lower bounds and as underestimates.

CDR3 length: 13 amino acids, cysteine to phenylalanine. Only CDR3 DNA is held: 39 bases, read in frame from base 1. On this clonotype: Which antigen it targets is not known. The junction shows a germline mismatch at one end, possibly a read error.

The approximately 40 donors, aged 6 to 90 years, were systemically healthy Caucasian individuals from Russia. Each donor gave approximately 9.3 milliliters of peripheral blood, collected into EDTA-treated Vacutainer tubes. PBMCs were isolated by Ficoll-Paque density-gradient centrifugation, with at least 6 million obtained per sample. Trizol reagent was used to extract total RNA from the PBMCs, yielding at least 6 micrograms per sample. Naive CD45RAhigh/CD27high T cell percentages were measured by flow cytometry on a PBMC aliquot from every donor. The sample taken for sequencing was blood. This TCR derives from a man aged 30-40 years in good health. Recombination joined TRBV12-3 or TRBV12-4 with TRBJ1-2; the D gene is perhaps TRBD1, from 5 matching bases. The base sequence is TGTGCCAACAGTTCTCAGGGTCCGGGAGGCTACACCTTC. This encodes CANSSQGPGGYTF.